This T cell receptor (beta chain) appears in the sequencing data of a study of blood T cell repertoires in COVID-19. Study in general: COVID-19 samples, acute and convalescent, were from the United States, Italy and Spain. PBMCs, B-cell-depleted T cells, or T cells were the source of the cDNA or gDNA that made up the material.

The CDR3 has 12 amino acids. Per the germline V gene, CDR1 is SNHLY and CDR2 is FYNNEI. For this clone: Mismatch with germline at one junction end may stem from a read error.

Per the authors' pipeline: For nucleated cells, counts were estimated from reference gene primer amplification. TCRdb's table, derived via immunoSEQ multiplex PCR, lists solely in-frame clones and lacks some. The D gene and trimming were derived from the DNA, and the V and J assignments and clone size from that table. This repertoire shows under 350,000 clones, 65% to 90% found once; its top ten account for 6% to 9%. The sequenced sample was peripheral blood. The chain couples TRBV2 to TRBJ2-7; tentatively, D is TRBD1 (6 bases). This TCR came from a human donor in a cohort sampled during active COVID-19. Written as DNA, the CDR3 is TGTGCCAGCAGTGAAGGGTGGGGACAAGGGGGATTC. Amino acids: CASSEGWGQGGF.